This T cell receptor beta chain is drawn from a study of T cells in localized non-small cell lung cancer. Study results and caveats: Maximal T cell clonality occurred in uninvolved adjacent lung, with tumor ranking below it.

CDR3 length: 16 residues. Germline V gene sequence: CDR1 SNHLY, CDR2 FYNNEI. V was clipped by 3 bases and J by 8 bases; unmatched bases: 5. A word on this clone: Its antigen is currently unknown.

Sequencing was performed with immunoSEQ multiplex PCR; in TCRdb, only in-frame clones are kept and a portion is missing. The sample has approximately 41,000 clones; about nine tenths are singletons. This clonotype was sampled from a female donor older than 55 with stage I squamous cell lung carcinoma. The sequenced sample was peripheral blood, obtained before any cancer treatment. The chain uses TRBV2 and TRBJ2-2, with 14 bases lining up with TRBD2. The CDR3 bases are TGTGCCAGCAGTGAGACTAGCGGGAGGGTCTCGGGGGAGCTGTTTTTT. Encoded protein: CASSETSGRVSGELFF.